This entry lists 28 T cell receptor beta chains sequenced from one sample in a study of identical twins. TCRdb independently ran MiXCR on the 5' RACE reads; one entry per CDR3 protein. The sample lists about 480,000 distinct CDR3 sequences, approximately 15% seen once, with approximately 0.52% in the top ten. These data were also filed under a second study, of yellow fever vaccine responses in identical twins.

Sequencing input: CD4+ T cells sorted from blood. Receptors were obtained from a woman between 18 and 29 years old in good health.

The genes are TRBV10-2 and TRBJ2-5, with TRBD1 matching over 8 bases. The germline CDR1 and CDR2 sequences are WSHSY and SAAADI. This CDR3 has 15 amino acids. After removal of 9 bases from V and 3 bases from J, the junction contained 12 bases not matched to a gene. The CDR3 region is CASDPQGANKETQYF. The CDR3, as DNA: TGCGCCAGTGACCCCCAGGGGGCTAACAAAGAGACCCAGTACTTC.

This chain uses TRBV10-3 with TRBJ2-7, with D perhaps TRBD1 or TRBD2 (5 bases each). Deletions cut 4 bases from V and 2 bases from J, with 18 bases between. Germline CDR1 ENHRY, CDR2 SYGVKD. The CDR3 runs 16 residues. The CDR3 DNA is TGTGCCATCAGTGCCTTCGGGACGCCCAGTCCCTACGAGCAGTACTTC. The encoded protein is CAISAFGTPSPYEQYF.

This sequence joins TRBV12-3 or TRBV12-4 and TRBJ2-3; a weak D match, TRBD2 (6 bases). This CDR3 is built from 16 residues. The germline V and J ends were trimmed by 3 bases and 3 bases, with 16 bases remaining between them. This CDR3 reads CASSFGGLIVTDTQYF. CDR3 bases: TGTGCCAGCAGTTTCGGAGGGCTGATTGTGACAGATACGCAGTATTTT.

Only a few counts were recorded for this clonotype. The rearrangement uses TRBV11-2 and TRBJ2-4; TRBD2 matches 14 bases. V trimming: 1 base; J trimming: 7 bases; junction bases outside the gene matches: 12. The CDR3 is made up of 19 amino acids. Germline-derived CDR1 and CDR2 are SGHAT and FQNNGV. This CDR3 reads CASSLGLTSGGAWRNIQYF. DNA for the CDR3: TGTGCCAGCAGCTTAGGGTTGACTAGCGGGGGGGCATGGCGGAACATTCAGTACTTC.

V usage is TRBV4-2 and J usage is TRBJ2-1, with a tentative D call TRBD2 (6 bases). Between the trimmed V and J ends, which lost 5 bases and 5 bases, there was a span of 16 bases. In germline, CDR1 is LGHNA, CDR2 YNFKEQ. This CDR3 contains 15 residues. The chain's CDR3 is CASSVPGLENNEQFF. CDR3 DNA sequence: TGTGCCAGCAGCGTTCCGGGACTCGAAAACAATGAGCAGTTCTTC.

V and J are TRBV6-1 and TRBJ2-7, with TRBD1 as a possible D gene (6 bases). Germline-derived CDR1 and CDR2 are MNHNS and SASEGT. V was cut by 7 bases and J by 3 bases, with 22 bases left in between. The CDR3 totals 16 residues. CDR3 in DNA: TGTGCCAGCACCGAAAAAAGGGGGACGCGGCTCTACGAGCAGTACTTC. It translates to CASTEKRGTRLYEQYF.

The rearrangement links TRBV4-1 to TRBJ1-5; no firm D call. Per germline, CDR1 MGHRA and CDR2 YSYEKL. V was trimmed by 2 bases and J by 0 bases, leaving 5 bases between them. The CDR3 is 14 residues long. CDR3 DNA: TGCGCCAGCAGCCAACTGCGTAGCAATCAGCCCCAGCATTTT. This codes for CASSQLRSNQPQHF.

This chain uses TRBV5-1 with TRBJ2-1, with D perhaps TRBD2 (5 bases). V was pared by 4 bases and J by 9 bases, with 20 bases between. This CDR3 is 15 amino acids long. CDR1 and CDR2 (germline): SGHRS, YFSETQ. The CDR3 nucleotides are TGCGCCAGCAGCAACGACCCAATTAGCCGGGGTGAGCAGTTCTTC. Protein sequence: CASSNDPISRGEQFF.

This clonotype was recorded many times. The J gene is TRBJ2-1, the V gene TRBV4-1; D may be TRBD1 or TRBD2 (5 bases each). This CDR3 spans 17 amino acids. CDR1 MGHRA and CDR2 YSYEKL come from the germline V gene. Trimming took off 5 bases at V and 0 bases at J, with 17 bases between the two ends. CDR3 loop: CASSKFGAEASYNEQFF. CDR3 DNA: TGCGCCAGCAGCAAGTTCGGGGCGGAGGCCTCCTACAATGAGCAGTTCTTC.

This clonotype has a handful of counts. This rearrangement joins TRBV27 to TRBJ2-1; D uncertain. Trimming took off 8 bases at V and 6 bases at J, with 11 bases between the two ends. Germline CDR1 is MNHEY and CDR2 is SMNVEV (reference sequence). CDR3 length: 12 amino acids. The CDR3, as DNA: TGTGCCAGCTATGGGATTCGCAATGAGCAGTTCTTC. This codes for CASYGIRNEQFF.

This chain links TRBV20-1 with TRBJ1-6; 7 bases agree with TRBD1. Germline-derived CDR1 and CDR2 are DFQATT and SNEGSKA (reference sequence). J was trimmed by 9 bases and V by 1 base; bases with no gene match: 6. CDR3 size: 14 residues. The CDR3 nucleotides read TGCAGTGCTAGAGTGGCACAGGGGCTTTCACCCCTCCACTTT. It codes for CSARVAQGLSPLHF.

This clonotype was detected a few times. The J gene is TRBJ2-1, the V gene TRBV11-1; 14 bases fit TRBD2. The CDR3 runs 18 residues. V lost 6 bases and J lost 0; bases outside the gene matches: 7. The germline gives CDR1 SGHAT, CDR2 FQDESV (reference sequence). The DNA for the CDR3 is TGTGCCAGCAGTAGGACTAGCGGGAGGCCAAGCTCCTACAATGAGCAGTTCTTC. Protein product: CASSRTSGRPSSYNEQFF.

The chain employs TRBV7-2 and TRBJ1-2; D remains unclear. Germline values: CDR1 SGHTA, CDR2 FQGNSA. The CDR3 has 16 residues. The V end was cut by 1 base, the J end by 0 bases, with 12 bases between. CDR3 sequence reads: CASSLGVGPSNYGYTF. The DNA of the CDR3 is TGTGCCAGCAGCTTAGGTGTTGGACCGTCTAACTATGGCTACACCTTC.

The V and J genes are TRBV12-3 or TRBV12-4 and TRBJ2-7; possible D gene TRBD2, 6 bases. CDR3 length: 13 amino acids. Trimming removed 8 bases at V and 0 bases at J, with 11 bases between. In DNA, the CDR3 is TGTGCCAGCGGATCGGGACTCTCCTACGAGCAGTACTTC. Translation gives CASGSGLSYEQYF.

This clonotype showed up many times. The rearrangement joins TRBV6-9 to TRBJ2-2; 7 bases are shared with TRBD1. V lost 7 bases to trimming and J lost 6 bases; unmatched junction nucleotides: 5. The germline V gene has CDR1 MNHGY and CDR2 SVAAGI. The CDR3 loop spans 13 amino acids. The CDR3 here is CASKRQGAGELFF. The CDR3 DNA sequence: TGTGCCAGCAAGAGACAGGGTGCCGGGGAGCTGTTTTTT.

The chain combines TRBV11-2 with TRBJ1-4, with 7 bases matching TRBD1. Germline CDR1 SGHAT, CDR2 FQNNGV. The J segment lost 0 bases and the V segment lost 5 bases, leaving 9 bases of the junction unmatched. The CDR3 has 17 amino acids. The CDR3: CASSTRAQGATNEKLFF. Here the CDR3 DNA reads TGTGCCAGCAGCACTAGGGCGCAGGGGGCAACTAATGAAAAACTGTTTTTT.

This clonotype was counted only a few times. In nucleotides, the CDR3 is TGTGCCAGCAGCTTAAGGGGAAGCTCTTGGGCTGGCACAGATACGCAGTATTTT. Translated, it gives CASSLRGSSWAGTDTQYF. The gene calls are TRBV11-2 and TRBJ2-3; tentative D call: TRBD1 (5 bases). V lost 2 bases to trimming and J lost 1 base, with 19 bases between them. This CDR3 comprises 18 residues. Germline CDR1 SGHAT, CDR2 FQNNGV.

This clonotype was observed at least ten times. The chain is built from TRBV5-1 and TRBJ2-7, with 7 bases fitting TRBD1. The J segment lost 5 bases and the V segment lost 0 bases, leaving 11 bases of the junction unmatched. The CDR3 length is 16 residues. CDR1 and CDR2 (germline): SGHRS, YFSETQ. The CDR3 sequence: CASSLGGIQGNHEQYF. CDR3 DNA: TGCGCCAGCAGCTTGGGGGGGATACAGGGGAACCACGAGCAGTACTTC.

The rearrangement joins TRBV7-2 to TRBJ2-1; perhaps TRBD1 as D (5 bases). V lost 1 base and J 9 bases, leaving 16 bases between the germline ends. Germline V gene lookup returns CDR1 SGHTA and CDR2 FQGNSA. This CDR3 has 15 amino acids. CDR3 in DNA: TGTGCCAGCAGCTTAGATGGCTACAGGCTGGGTGAGCAGTTCTTC. This codes for CASSLDGYRLGEQFF.

This sequence joins TRBV25-1 and TRBJ1-6; D is unclear. Germline CDR1 and CDR2: MGHDK and SYGVNS. Trimming left V 5 bases short and J 0 bases short, with 8 bases between. The CDR3 is 15 amino acids. The CDR3 protein is CASSFGLSYNSPLHF. CDR3 coding DNA: TGTGCCAGCAGTTTCGGCCTCTCCTATAATTCACCCCTCCACTTT.

This rearrangement joins TRBV5-5 to TRBJ2-1; 12 positions agree with TRBD2. Germline V gives CDR1 SGHKS, CDR2 YYEKEE (reference sequence). This CDR3 region has 16 residues. J gave up 4 bases and V 3 bases, and 5 bases lay outside the gene matches. The CDR3 bases are TGTGCCAGCAGCTCCGGACTAGCGGGAACGTACAATGAGCAGTTCTTC. This encodes CASSSGLAGTYNEQFF. Filled out from reference TRBV5-5 and TRBJ2-1, the complete variable domain reads DAGVTQSPTHLIKTRGQQVTLRCSPISGHKSVSWYQQVLGQGPQFIFQYYEKEERGRGNFPDRFSARQFPNYSSELNVNALLLGDSALYLCASSSGLAGTYNEQFFGPGTRLTVL.

As DNA, the CDR3 is TGCAGTGCTAGAAGGTCTAGCGGGGACCAAGAGACCCAGTACTTC. This codes for CSARRSSGDQETQYF. The chain couples TRBV20-1 to TRBJ2-5, with 9 bases fitting TRBD2. Germline CDR1 is DFQATT and CDR2 is SNEGSKA (reference sequence). This CDR3 is built from 15 residues. Trimming at V came to 2 bases and at J to 0 bases, leaving 4 bases not matched to a gene.

J is TRBJ2-3 and V is TRBV20-1; D is possibly TRBD2 (5 bases). Germline lookup yields CDR1 DFQATT and CDR2 SNEGSKA (reference sequence). The CDR3 covers 13 residues. V lost 6 bases and J lost 3, with 13 bases in between. The CDR3 reads CSATREPTDTQYF. The CDR3 DNA sequence: TGCAGTGCGACACGGGAACCTACAGATACGCAGTATTTT.

This clonotype was picked up one time. V and J are TRBV18 and TRBJ2-7; D possibly corresponds to TRBD1 (5 bases). This CDR3 is 14 amino acids long. Trimming cost V 3 bases and J 6 bases, with 15 bases left between them. Germline V CDR1 and CDR2: KGHSH, LQKENI. The CDR3 region is CASSPLDRFGEQYF. The CDR3 DNA is TGTGCCAGCTCACCTCTTGACAGATTTGGCGAGCAGTACTTC.

This clonotype turned up a few times. V is TRBV5-4 and J is TRBJ2-1, with no clear D. The germline V gene encodes CDR1 SGHNT and CDR2 YYREEE (reference sequence). The V and J ends lost 4 bases and 0 bases respectively, with 8 bases between them. This CDR3 contains 14 residues. The DNA for the CDR3 is TGTGCCAGCAGCGCGAGCAGCTCCTACAATGAGCAGTTCTTC. This gives the protein CASSASSSYNEQFF. Drawing the rest from reference TRBV5-4 and TRBJ2-1, the complete variable domain is ETGVTQSPTHLIKTRGQQVTLRCSSQSGHNTVSWYQQALGQGPQFIFQYYREEENGRGNFPPRFSGLQFPNYSSELNVNALELDDSALYLCASSASSSYNEQFFGPGTRLTVL.

This clonotype occurred a few times. The chain has TRBV3-1 and TRBJ2-1; D gene unclear. The V gene lost 0 bases and the J gene lost 8 bases, with 14 bases spanning the gap. This CDR3 comprises 15 residues. Germline CDR1 LGHDT, CDR2 YNNKEL (reference sequence). The CDR3 sequence: CASSQDGTLYDEQFF. DNA for the CDR3: TGTGCCAGCAGCCAAGATGGCACACTTTACGATGAGCAGTTCTTC.

The chain is built from TRBV11-2 and TRBJ2-2, with a tentative D call TRBD2 (6 bases). The CDR3 extends over 16 amino acids. Trimming stripped 2 bases from V and 1 base from J, with 11 bases between. In germline, CDR1 is SGHAT, CDR2 FQNNGV. The CDR3 nucleotides read TGTGCCAGCAGCTTACGAACGCGGGAGAACACCGGGGAGCTGTTTTTT. Its translation: CASSLRTRENTGELFF.

In its sample, this clonotype was seen a few times. The junction departs from the called germline gene at one end, perhaps through a read error. The rearrangement links TRBV28 to TRBJ2-1, with TRBD2 identical over 11 bases. CDR1 and CDR2 (germline): MDHEN, SYDVKM. The CDR3 has 14 amino acids. CDR3 loop: CASRTLVRLAGWQF. Written as DNA, the CDR3 is TGTGCCAGTAGGACCCTCGTTCGACTAGCGGGGTGGCAGTTC.